Following are 13 T cell receptor beta chains from one sample sequenced in a study of shared clonotypes between healthy human individuals. The method was immunoSEQ multiplex PCR; TCRdb's version includes in-frame clones alone and lacks a portion of them. The profile shows fewer than 1.6 million clones, approximately 98.5% of them singletons. Sequenced: naive CD4+ T cells sorted from blood. Noted subset: CD45RA+ positively selected. The receptor source for this set is a man younger than 45 in good health.

V and J are TRBV29-1 and TRBJ1-4; D uncertain. The CDR3 is made up of 11 amino acids. Looked up from germline, CDR1 is SQVTM and CDR2 is ANQGSEA. V shed 7 bases and J shed 8 bases, with 11 bases lying between them. CDR3 sequence: CSGWKREKLFF. The CDR3 nucleotides read TGCAGCGGGTGGAAGCGGGAAAAACTGTTTTTT.

The rearrangement links TRBV7-3 to TRBJ2-2, with D maybe TRBD1 (5 bases). CDR1 and CDR2 (germline): SGHTA, FQGTGA. This CDR3 is built from 16 residues. V was trimmed by 5 bases and J by 7 bases, leaving 20 bases between them. This CDR3 is CASSLQGQYIGGELFF. CDR3 DNA sequence: TGTGCCAGCAGCCTTCAAGGACAATATATCGGCGGGGAGCTGTTTTTT.

This chain links TRBV9 with TRBJ1-2; a possible D gene is TRBD1 (5 bases). The CDR3 length is 17 residues. Trimming removed 1 base from V and 8 bases from J, with 24 bases in between. CDR1 and CDR2 from the germline V gene are SGDLS and YYNGEE. CDR3 sequence: CASSVLTTSSGASGYTF. The DNA for the CDR3 is TGTGCCAGCAGCGTACTTACGACTTCGTCTGGGGCTTCCGGCTACACCTTC.

The chain links TRBV28 to TRBJ2-3, with TRBD2 matching over 9 bases. Trimming at V came to 3 bases and at J to 6 bases, leaving 4 bases not matched to a gene. The CDR3 is 14 amino acids. Germline V gene data show CDR1 as MDHEN and CDR2 as SYDVKM. The CDR3 region has the DNA TGTGCCAGCAGTTTTGCGGGAGGGTGGGATACGCAGTATTTT. It is translated as CASSFAGGWDTQYF.

V gene TRBV2 combines with J gene TRBJ2-7; the match to TRBD1 covers 7 bases. J was trimmed by 0 bases and V by 6 bases; bases with no gene match: 5. This CDR3 region has 14 residues. CDR1 is SNHLY, CDR2 FYNNEI, per germline. CDR3 nucleotides: TGTGCCAGCAGATTGACAGGGTCCTCCTACGAGCAGTACTTC. As protein: CASRLTGSSYEQYF.

The rearrangement uses TRBV9 and TRBJ2-1, with D unresolved. The length of the CDR3 is 15 residues. Germline loops: CDR1 SGDLS, CDR2 YYNGEE. V dropped 3 bases and J dropped 5 bases, with 15 bases sitting between them. DNA of the CDR3: TGTGCCAGCAGCGCCCCGGTAGAGAGGAACAATGAGCAGTTCTTC. It is translated as CASSAPVERNNEQFF. Looking up the rest from reference TRBV9 and TRBJ2-1 gives the full variable domain: DSGVTQTPKHLITATGQRVTLRCSPRSGDLSVYWYQQSLDQGLQFLIQYYNGEERAKGNILERFSAQQFPDLHSELNLSSLELGDSALYFCASSAPVERNNEQFFGPGTRLTVL.

The chain recombines TRBV5-1 with TRBJ2-3, with TRBD1 as a possible D gene (6 bases). The CDR3 runs 15 residues. V lost 0 bases to trimming and J lost 4 bases, with 12 bases between them. CDR1 and CDR2 from the germline V gene are SGHRS and YFSETQ. The chain's CDR3 is CASSLGRGHSDTQYF. The DNA for the CDR3 is TGCGCCAGCAGCTTGGGCAGGGGCCATTCAGATACGCAGTATTTT.

The chain couples TRBV30 to TRBJ1-1; 7 bases are shared with TRBD1. Per germline, CDR1 GTSNPN and CDR2 SVGIG (reference sequence). J was trimmed by 2 bases and V by 1 base; bases with no gene match: 4. The CDR3 is 14 residues long. The CDR3: CAWSAGGGNTEAFF. The CDR3, as DNA: TGTGCCTGGAGTGCAGGGGGGGGTAACACTGAAGCTTTCTTT.

A note on this clone: The junction does not match germline at one end; this may be a read error. The chain carries TRBV7-3 and TRBJ1-1; D ambiguous. The germline gives CDR1 SGHTA, CDR2 FQGTGA. The CDR3 is 13 residues long. The CDR3 DNA is TGTGCCAGCAGCGACTTTGTGATATCAGGCCTCTACTTT. Its protein is CASSDFVISGLYF.

In nucleotides, the CDR3 is TGTGCCTGGAAGGTATACAATGAGCAGTTCTTC. Amino acid sequence: CAWKVYNEQFF. This chain uses TRBV30 with TRBJ2-1; D is undetermined. The CDR3 spans 11 residues. The V and J ends lost 4 bases and 4 bases respectively, with 5 bases between them. Germline assignment: CDR1 GTSNPN and CDR2 SVGIG (reference sequence).

The chain combines TRBV5-1 with TRBJ1-2, with no clear D. From germline, CDR1 is SGHRS and CDR2 YFSETQ. This CDR3 is 15 amino acids long. Trimming pared 0 bases from V and 1 base from J, leaving 10 bases between. CDR3 DNA: TGCGCCAGCAGCTTGGCCGGGCTTCTTAACTATGGCTACACCTTC. Its translation: CASSLAGLLNYGYTF. Variable domain in full (rest from reference TRBV5-1 and TRBJ1-2): KAGVTQTPRYLIKTRGQQVTLSCSPISGHRSVSWYQQTPGQGLQFLFEYFSETQRNKGNFPGRFSGRQFSNSRSEMNVSTLELGDSALYLCASSLAGLLNYGYTFGSGTRLTVV.

This chain uses TRBV15 with TRBJ1-1; D perhaps matches TRBD1 (6 bases). Trimming left V 9 bases short and J 6 bases short, with 23 bases between. CDR3 size: 15 residues. The germline CDR1 and CDR2 sequences are LNHNV and YYDKDF (reference sequence). CDR3 in amino acids: CATVSSGAEAPEAFF. CDR3 nucleotides: TGTGCCACAGTTTCTTCAGGGGCCGAGGCTCCTGAAGCTTTCTTT.

CDR3 nucleotides: TGTGCCTGGAGTGGGCGGATCGGCACAGATACGCAGTATTTT. This encodes CAWSGRIGTDTQYF. The chain couples TRBV30 to TRBJ2-3; D not resolved. The V end was cut by 1 base, the J end by 1 base, with 9 bases between. Germline V gene data show CDR1 as GTSNPN and CDR2 as SVGIG (reference sequence). The CDR3 extends over 14 amino acids. The entire variable domain, with the rest obtained from reference TRBV30 and TRBJ2-3, is as follows: SQTIHQWPATLVQPVGSPLSLECTVEGTSNPNLYWYRQAAGRGLQLLFYSVGIGQISSEVPQNLSASRPQDRQFILSSKKLLLSDSGFYLCAWSGRIGTDTQYFGPGTRLTVL.